This T cell receptor beta chain is from a study of T cell repertoires in cytomegalovirus infection. Across the study: It was the public TCR beta signatures that indicated both CMV infection and matching HLA type. Study-wide results and caveats: Dominating the ex vivo response were HLA-C-restricted CMV-specific TCR beta clonotypes. Carriage of CMV together with the relevant HLA was identifiable through cumulative public TCR beta family frequency.

The germline gives CDR1 LNHDA, CDR2 SQIVND (reference sequence). V lost 8 bases, J lost 9 bases, and 14 bases lay in between. CDR3 length equals 13 residues. TCRdb fed the reads into MiXCR, producing one record per CDR3 protein. The table records approximately 730,000 distinct CDR3 sequences, roughly 30% of them present only once. Points on this clonotype: Its antigen is not identified.

The input for sequencing was cultured PBMCs, taken from culture after CMV antigen stimulation. The J gene is TRBJ1-6, the V gene TRBV19; possibly TRBD1 for D (5 bases). This TCR derives from a human donor in good health (CMV status not recorded). Some clones in this sample may be carry-over from other donors' samples. CDR3 sequence reads: CASRGALGSPLHF. In nucleotides, the CDR3 is TGTGCCAGTCGAGGGGCGCTGGGTTCACCCCTCCACTTT. The full variable domain, with the rest looked up from reference TRBV19 and TRBJ1-6, is DGGITQSPKYLFRKEGQNVTLSCEQNLNHDAMYWYRQDPGQGLRLIYYSQIVNDFQKGDIAEGYSVSREKKESFPLTVTSAQKNPTAFYLCASRGALGSPLHFGNGTRLTVT.